This paragraph reports one T cell receptor beta chain. Germline V gene data show CDR1 as LNHDA and CDR2 as SQIVND (reference sequence). CDR3 length: 14 amino acids. Trimming shortened V by 9 bases and J by 0 bases, and 14 bases separated the two germline ends. This sample stems from a study of blood T cell repertoires in COVID-19. Data came from immunoSEQ multiplex PCR; TCRdb stores just in-frame clones and leaves some out. The sample consists of 130,000 or so clones, around nine tenths of them appearing once. Sequencing used peripheral blood. The J gene is TRBJ1-1, the V gene TRBV19, with D perhaps TRBD1 (6 bases). The sequence was obtained from a woman aged 45-65 years with acute or convalescent COVID-19. CDR3 residues: CASRRGSMNTEAFF. CDR3 coding DNA: TGTGCCAGCCGTAGGGGGTCCATGAACACTGAAGCTTTCTTT.